One sample yielded the 9 T cell receptor beta chains listed below, sequenced in a study of radiotherapy plus CTLA-4 blockade in lung cancer. The table came from immunoSEQ multiplex PCR; TCRdb's copy has only in-frame clones and leaves some out. The data contain around 100,000 clones, about four fifths of them singletons. The sequences come from peripheral blood, collected from a patient treated with radiotherapy plus ipilimumab. The receptors were gathered from a human donor with non-small cell lung cancer who had a partial response to radiotherapy plus ipilimumab. Some clones in this sample may be carry-over from other donors' samples.

This chain connects TRBV19 to TRBJ1-5; TRBD1 might be the D (5 bases). The ends were cut back, 5 bases at V and 4 bases at J, with 12 bases in the middle. Germline V CDR1 and CDR2: LNHDA, SQIVND (reference sequence). This CDR3 is built from 14 residues. CDR3 coding DNA: TGTGCCAGTAGTGCCGGGGGTCCTAATCAGCCCCAGCATTTT. Translating it yields CASSAGGPNQPQHF.

The table lists this clone with a few counts. The chain links TRBV5-1 to TRBJ2-5, with TRBD2 as a possible D gene (6 bases). The CDR3 has 14 amino acids. Germline assignment: CDR1 SGHRS and CDR2 YFSETQ. The V and J ends lost 7 bases and 5 bases respectively, with 18 bases between them. This CDR3 is CASATGGFGETQYF. The CDR3 nucleotides read TGCGCCAGCGCTACTGGGGGGTTTGGGGAGACCCAGTACTTC.

This clone has only one observation. The J gene is TRBJ2-1, the V gene TRBV7-6; D uncertain. Trimming removed 3 bases at V and 5 bases at J, with 2 bases between. This CDR3 spans 11 amino acids. Germline-derived CDR1 and CDR2 are SGHVS and FNYEAQ. CDR3 coding DNA: TGTGCCAGCAGCTTCAACAATGAGCAGTTCTTC. It yields the protein CASSFNNEQFF.

The J gene is TRBJ1-1, the V gene TRBV6-1; D is possibly TRBD1 (5 bases). Trimming took 3 bases from V and 6 from J, leaving 14 bases between them. This CDR3 has 14 residues. From germline, CDR1 is MNHNS and CDR2 SASEGT. The CDR3 sequence: CASSDPGVKPEAFF. The CDR3, as DNA: TGTGCCAGCAGTGACCCGGGGGTAAAGCCTGAAGCTTTCTTT.

The V call is TRBV4-3, the J call TRBJ2-5; 8 nucleotides line up with TRBD1. The V and J ends lost 4 bases and 4 bases, in that order; junction bases with no gene match: 5. CDR1 LGHNA and CDR2 YSLEER come from the germline V gene. The CDR3 is 14 amino acids. CDR3 DNA: TGCGCCAGCAGCCGGACAGGGTCGTCAGAGACCCAGTACTTC. Its protein is CASSRTGSSETQYF.

The J gene is TRBJ1-2, the V gene TRBV16; 8 bases map to TRBD1. Germline CDR1 and CDR2: KGHSY and FQNENV. The CDR3 length is 17 residues. J lost 0 bases, V lost 4 bases, and 10 bases had no gene match. The CDR3 coding sequence is TGTGCCAGCAGCCCTATTCAGGGGGCTCTCCCTAACTATGGCTACACCTTC. It yields the protein CASSPIQGALPNYGYTF.

The chain carries TRBV25-1 and TRBJ1-4; 8 bases match TRBD1. CDR3 length equals 14 residues. Trimming removed 6 bases from V and 6 bases from J; junction bases left unmatched: 6. The germline V gene has CDR1 MGHDK and CDR2 SYGVNS. The chain's CDR3 is CASRLTGDYEKLFF. In nucleotides, the CDR3 is TGTGCCAGCAGATTGACAGGGGATTATGAAAAACTGTTTTTT.

The chain joins TRBV2 to TRBJ2-1, with D maybe TRBD2 (5 bases). From germline, CDR1 is SNHLY and CDR2 FYNNEI. The V and J ends lost 6 bases and 5 bases respectively, with 17 bases between them. The CDR3 covers 15 residues. The CDR3 region has the DNA TGTGCCAGCAGGGAAACTAGGTCTCTAGACAATGAGCAGTTCTTC. It encodes CASRETRSLDNEQFF.

This chain uses TRBV7-2 with TRBJ2-1; 9 nucleotides agree with TRBD2. This CDR3 has 13 residues. Trimming at V came to 5 bases and at J to 8 bases, leaving 4 bases not matched to a gene. CDR1 SGHTA and CDR2 FQGNSA come from the germline V gene. CDR3 residues: CASSISGGYEQFF. The CDR3, as DNA: TGTGCCAGCAGCATTAGCGGGGGCTATGAGCAGTTCTTC.